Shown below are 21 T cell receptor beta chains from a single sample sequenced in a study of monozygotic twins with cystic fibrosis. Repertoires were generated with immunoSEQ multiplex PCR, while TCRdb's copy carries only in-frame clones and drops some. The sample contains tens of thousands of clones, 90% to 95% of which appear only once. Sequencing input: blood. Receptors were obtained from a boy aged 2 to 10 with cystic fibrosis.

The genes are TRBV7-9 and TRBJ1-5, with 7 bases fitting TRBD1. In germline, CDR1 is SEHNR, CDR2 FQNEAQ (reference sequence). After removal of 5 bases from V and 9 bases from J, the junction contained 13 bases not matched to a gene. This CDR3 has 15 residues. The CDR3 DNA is TGTGCCAGCAGCCAGGGACAGTCCGGAATTCGGCCCCAGCATTTT. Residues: CASSQGQSGIRPQHF.

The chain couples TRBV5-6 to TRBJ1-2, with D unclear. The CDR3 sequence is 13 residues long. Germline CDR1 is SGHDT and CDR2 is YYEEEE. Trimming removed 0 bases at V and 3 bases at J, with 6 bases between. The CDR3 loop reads CASSLGTDYGYTF. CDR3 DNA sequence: TGTGCCAGCAGCTTGGGAACTGACTATGGCTACACCTTC.

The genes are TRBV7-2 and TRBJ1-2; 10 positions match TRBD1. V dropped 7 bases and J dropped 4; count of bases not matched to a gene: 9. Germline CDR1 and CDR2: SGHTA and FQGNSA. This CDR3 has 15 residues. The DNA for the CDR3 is TGTGCCAGCACCCCTGACAGGGGGCCGGTCTATGGCTACACCTTC. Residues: CASTPDRGPVYGYTF. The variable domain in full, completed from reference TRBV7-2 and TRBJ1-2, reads GAGVSQSPSNKVTEKGKDVELRCDPISGHTALYWYRQSLGQGLEFLIYFQGNSAPDKSGLPSDRFSAERTGGSVSTLTIQRTQQEDSAVYLCASTPDRGPVYGYTFGSGTRLTVV.

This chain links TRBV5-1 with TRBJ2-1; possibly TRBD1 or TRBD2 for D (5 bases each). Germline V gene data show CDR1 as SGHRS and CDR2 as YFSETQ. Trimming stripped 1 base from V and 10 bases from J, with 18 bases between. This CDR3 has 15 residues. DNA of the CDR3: TGCGCCAGCAGCTTGAGAGACGGCCCCGGGACGGAGCAGTTCTTC. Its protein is CASSLRDGPGTEQFF.

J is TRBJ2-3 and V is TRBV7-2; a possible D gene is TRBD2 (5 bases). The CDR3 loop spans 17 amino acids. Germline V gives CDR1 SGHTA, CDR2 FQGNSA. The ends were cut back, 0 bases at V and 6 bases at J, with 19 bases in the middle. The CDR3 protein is CASSLARLAGMGDTQYF. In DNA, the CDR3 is TGTGCCAGCAGCTTAGCGCGGCTAGCCGGGATGGGGGATACGCAGTATTTT.

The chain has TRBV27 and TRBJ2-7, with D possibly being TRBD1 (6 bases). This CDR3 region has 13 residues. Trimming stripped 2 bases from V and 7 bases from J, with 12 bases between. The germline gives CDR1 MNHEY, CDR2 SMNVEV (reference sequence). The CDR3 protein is CASSLNRVLEQYF. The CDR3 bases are TGTGCCAGCAGTTTAAACAGGGTACTGGAGCAGTACTTC.

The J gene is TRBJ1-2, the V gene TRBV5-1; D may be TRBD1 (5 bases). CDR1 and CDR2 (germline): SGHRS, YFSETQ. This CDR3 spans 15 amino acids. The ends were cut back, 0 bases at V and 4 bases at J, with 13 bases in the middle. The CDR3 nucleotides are TGCGCCAGCAGCTTGGGCGAAGCGGGGGGCTATGGCTACACCTTC. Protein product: CASSLGEAGGYGYTF.

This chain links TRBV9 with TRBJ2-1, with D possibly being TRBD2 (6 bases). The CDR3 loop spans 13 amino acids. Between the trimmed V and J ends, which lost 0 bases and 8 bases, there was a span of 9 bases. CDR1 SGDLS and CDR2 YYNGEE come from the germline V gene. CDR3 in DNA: TGTGCCAGCAGCGTAGTCTCTAGCGATGAGCAGTTCTTC. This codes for CASSVVSSDEQFF.

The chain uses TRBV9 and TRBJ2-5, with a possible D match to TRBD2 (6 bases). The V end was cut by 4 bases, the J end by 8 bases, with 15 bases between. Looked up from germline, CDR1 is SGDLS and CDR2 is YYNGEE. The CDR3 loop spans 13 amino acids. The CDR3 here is CASSPNGGSTQYF. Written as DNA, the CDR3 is TGTGCCAGCAGCCCAAACGGGGGTTCAACCCAGTACTTC.

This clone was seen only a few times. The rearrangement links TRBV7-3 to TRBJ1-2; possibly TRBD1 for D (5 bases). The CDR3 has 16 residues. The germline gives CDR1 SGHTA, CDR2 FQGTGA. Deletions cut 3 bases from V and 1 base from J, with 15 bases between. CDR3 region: CASSLNPGTGNYGYTF. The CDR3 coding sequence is TGTGCCAGCAGCTTGAATCCCGGGACGGGTAACTATGGCTACACCTTC. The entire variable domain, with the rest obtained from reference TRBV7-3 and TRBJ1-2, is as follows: GAGVSQTPSNKVTEKGKYVELRCDPISGHTALYWYRQSLGQGPEFLIYFQGTGAADDSGLPNDRFFAVRPEGSVSTLKIQRTERGDSAVYLCASSLNPGTGNYGYTFGSGTRLTVV.

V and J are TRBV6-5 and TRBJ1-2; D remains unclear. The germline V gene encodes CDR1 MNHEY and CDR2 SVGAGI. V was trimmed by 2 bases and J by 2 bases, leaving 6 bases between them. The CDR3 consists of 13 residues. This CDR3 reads CASSYGRNYGYTF. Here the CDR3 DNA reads TGTGCCAGCAGTTACGGCAGGAACTATGGCTACACCTTC.

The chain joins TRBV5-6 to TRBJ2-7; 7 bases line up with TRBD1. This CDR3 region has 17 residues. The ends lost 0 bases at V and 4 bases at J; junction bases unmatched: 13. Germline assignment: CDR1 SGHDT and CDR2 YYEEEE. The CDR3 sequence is CASSLGQGPRGLYEQYF. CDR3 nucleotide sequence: TGTGCCAGCAGCTTGGGTCAGGGCCCGAGGGGGCTTTACGAGCAGTACTTC.

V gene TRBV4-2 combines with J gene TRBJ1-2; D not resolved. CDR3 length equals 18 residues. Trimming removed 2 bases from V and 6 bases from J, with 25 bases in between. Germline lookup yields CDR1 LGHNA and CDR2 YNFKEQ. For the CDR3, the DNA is TGTGCCAGCAGCCAAATCCCAGCCAAGGTGCAAACTTCTAATGGCTACACCTTC. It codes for CASSQIPAKVQTSNGYTF.

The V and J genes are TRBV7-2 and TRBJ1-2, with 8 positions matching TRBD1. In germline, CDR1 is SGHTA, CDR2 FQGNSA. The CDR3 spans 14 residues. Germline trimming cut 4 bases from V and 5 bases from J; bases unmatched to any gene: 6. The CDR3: CASSYPGTGYGYTF. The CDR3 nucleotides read TGTGCCAGCAGCTACCCCGGGACAGGTTATGGCTACACCTTC.

CDR3 in DNA: TGTGCCAGCAGCGCTCACAGGGGGTCGGGTGAGCAGTTCTTC. Amino acids: CASSAHRGSGEQFF. The chain joins TRBV11-3 to TRBJ2-1; 8 bases line up with TRBD1. The CDR3 sequence is 14 residues long. Germline loops: CDR1 SGHNT, CDR2 YENEEA. J lost 9 bases, V lost 5 bases, and 9 bases had no gene match. Full variable domain (outside the CDR3, taken from reference TRBV11-3 and TRBJ2-1): EAGVVQSPRYKIIEKKQPVAFWCNPISGHNTLYWYLQNLGQGPELLIRYENEEAVDDSQLPKDRFSAERLKGVDSTLKIQPAELGDSAVYLCASSAHRGSGEQFFGPGTRLTVL.

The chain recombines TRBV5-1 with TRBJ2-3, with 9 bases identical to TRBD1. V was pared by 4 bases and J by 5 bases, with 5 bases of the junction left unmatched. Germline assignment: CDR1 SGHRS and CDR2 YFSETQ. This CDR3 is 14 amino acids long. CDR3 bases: TGCGCCAGCAGCCTCGGACAGGGGATAGATACGCAGTATTTT. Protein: CASSLGQGIDTQYF.

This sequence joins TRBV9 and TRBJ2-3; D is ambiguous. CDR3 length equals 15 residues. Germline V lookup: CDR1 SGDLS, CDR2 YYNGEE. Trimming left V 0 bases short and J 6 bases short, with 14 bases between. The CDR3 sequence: CASSVGPARVDTQYF. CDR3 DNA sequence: TGTGCCAGCAGCGTAGGACCAGCCCGGGTGGATACGCAGTATTTT.

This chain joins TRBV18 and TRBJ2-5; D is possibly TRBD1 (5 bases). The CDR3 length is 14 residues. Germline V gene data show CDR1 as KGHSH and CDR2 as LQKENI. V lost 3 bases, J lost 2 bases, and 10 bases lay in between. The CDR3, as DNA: TGTGCCAGCTCACCTGTCCAGGGACAAGAGACCCAGTACTTC. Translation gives CASSPVQGQETQYF.

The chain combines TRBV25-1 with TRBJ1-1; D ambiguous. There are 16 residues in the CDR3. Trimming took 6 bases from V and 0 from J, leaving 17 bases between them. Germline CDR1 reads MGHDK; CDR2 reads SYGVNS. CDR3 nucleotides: TGTGCCAGCAGGGTTATTGCGGGTGCCCTGAACACTGAAGCTTTCTTT. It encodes CASRVIAGALNTEAFF. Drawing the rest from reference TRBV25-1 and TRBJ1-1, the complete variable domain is EADIYQTPRYLVIGTGKKITLECSQTMGHDKMYWYQQDPGMELHLIHYSYGVNSTEKGDLSSESTVSRIRTEHFPLTLESARPSHTSQYLCASRVIAGALNTEAFFGQGTRLTVV.

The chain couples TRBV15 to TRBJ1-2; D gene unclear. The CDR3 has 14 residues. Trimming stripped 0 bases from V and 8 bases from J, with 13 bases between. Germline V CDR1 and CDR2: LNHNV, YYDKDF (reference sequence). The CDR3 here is CATSRDLQGWGYTF. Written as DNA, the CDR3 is TGTGCCACCAGCAGAGATTTGCAAGGTTGGGGCTACACCTTC.

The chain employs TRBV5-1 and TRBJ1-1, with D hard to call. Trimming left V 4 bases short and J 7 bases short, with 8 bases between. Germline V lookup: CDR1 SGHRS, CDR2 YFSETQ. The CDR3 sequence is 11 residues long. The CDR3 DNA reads TGCGCCAGCAGCGCCTCAGATGAAGCTTTCTTT. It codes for CASSASDEAFF.